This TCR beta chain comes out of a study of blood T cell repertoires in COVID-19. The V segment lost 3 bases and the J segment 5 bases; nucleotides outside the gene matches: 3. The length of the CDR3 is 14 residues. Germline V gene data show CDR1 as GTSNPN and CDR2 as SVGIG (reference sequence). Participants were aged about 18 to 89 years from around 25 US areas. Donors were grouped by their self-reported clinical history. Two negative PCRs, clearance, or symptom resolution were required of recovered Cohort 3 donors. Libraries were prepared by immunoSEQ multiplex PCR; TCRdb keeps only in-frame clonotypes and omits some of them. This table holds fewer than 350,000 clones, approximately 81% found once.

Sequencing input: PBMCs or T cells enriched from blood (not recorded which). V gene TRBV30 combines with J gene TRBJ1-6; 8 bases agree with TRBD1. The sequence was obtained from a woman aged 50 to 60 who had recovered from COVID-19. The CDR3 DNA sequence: TGTGCCTGGAGCCGGGGACAGGATAATTCACCCCTCCACTTT. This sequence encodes CAWSRGQDNSPLHF. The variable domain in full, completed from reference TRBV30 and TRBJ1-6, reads SQTIHQWPATLVQPVGSPLSLECTVEGTSNPNLYWYRQAAGRGLQLLFYSVGIGQISSEVPQNLSASRPQDRQFILSSKKLLLSDSGFYLCAWSRGQDNSPLHFGNGTRLTVT.